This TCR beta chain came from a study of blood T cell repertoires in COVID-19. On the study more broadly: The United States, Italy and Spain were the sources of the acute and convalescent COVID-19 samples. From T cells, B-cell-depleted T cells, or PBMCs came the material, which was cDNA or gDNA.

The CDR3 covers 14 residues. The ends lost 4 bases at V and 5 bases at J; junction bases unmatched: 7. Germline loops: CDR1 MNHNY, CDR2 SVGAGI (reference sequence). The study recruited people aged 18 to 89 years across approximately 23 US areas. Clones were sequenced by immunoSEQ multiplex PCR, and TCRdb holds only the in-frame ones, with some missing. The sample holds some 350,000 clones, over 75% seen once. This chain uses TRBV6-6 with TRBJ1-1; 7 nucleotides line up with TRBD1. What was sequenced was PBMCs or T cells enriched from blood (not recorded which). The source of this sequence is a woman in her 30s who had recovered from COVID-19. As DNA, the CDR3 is TGTGCCAGCAGTTCTCACGACAGGGAAACTGAAGCTTTCTTT. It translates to CASSSHDRETEAFF.